The present T cell receptor beta chain was sequenced within a study of blood T cell repertoires in COVID-19. Study overall: Acute-phase and convalescent COVID-19 samples originated in the United States, Italy and Spain. From T cells, B-cell-depleted T cells, or PBMCs came the material, which was cDNA or gDNA.

How the authors handled the data: It was from reference gene primer amplification that nucleated cell counts were estimated. TCRdb's copy holds only in-frame clones and misses some; the assay was immunoSEQ multiplex PCR. V and J calls and clone size follow that table, whereas D and trimming were derived from the DNA. This table has over 150,000 clones, approximately 91% appearing once. This CDR3 comprises 12 residues. V gave up 3 bases and J gave up 7 bases; unmatched junction bases: 3. From germline, CDR1 is GTSNPN and CDR2 SVGIG (reference sequence). Enrollment of patients from Seattle took place during active infection, with longitudinal follow-up.

The rearrangement joins TRBV30 to TRBJ2-3; 8 bases are shared with TRBD1. The sample consisted of peripheral blood. The TCR was taken from a man aged 45-60 years with COVID-19, enrolled during active disease. CDR3 nucleotides: TGTGCCTGGAGGGCAGGGGGCAATACGCAGTATTTT. Its translation is CAWRAGGNTQYF. Filled out from reference TRBV30 and TRBJ2-3, the complete variable domain reads SQTIHQWPATLVQPVGSPLSLECTVEGTSNPNLYWYRQAAGRGLQLLFYSVGIGQISSEVPQNLSASRPQDRQFILSSKKLLLSDSGFYLCAWRAGGNTQYFGPGTRLTVL.